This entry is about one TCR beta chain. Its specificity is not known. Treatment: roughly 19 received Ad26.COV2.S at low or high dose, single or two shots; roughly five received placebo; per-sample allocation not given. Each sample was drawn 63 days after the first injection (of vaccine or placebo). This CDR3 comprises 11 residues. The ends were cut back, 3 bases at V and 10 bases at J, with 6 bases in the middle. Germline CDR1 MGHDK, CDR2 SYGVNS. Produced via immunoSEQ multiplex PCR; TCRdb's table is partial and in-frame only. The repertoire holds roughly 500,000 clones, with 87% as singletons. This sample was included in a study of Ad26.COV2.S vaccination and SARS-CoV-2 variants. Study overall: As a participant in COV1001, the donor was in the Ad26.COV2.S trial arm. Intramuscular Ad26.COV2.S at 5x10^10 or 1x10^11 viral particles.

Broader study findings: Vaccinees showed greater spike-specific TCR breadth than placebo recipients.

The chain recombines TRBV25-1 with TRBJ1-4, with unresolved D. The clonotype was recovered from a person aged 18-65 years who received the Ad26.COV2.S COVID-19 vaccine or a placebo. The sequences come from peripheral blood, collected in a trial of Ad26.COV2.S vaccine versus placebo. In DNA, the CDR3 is TGTGCCAGCAGTGACTCGGTAAAACTGTTTTTT. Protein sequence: CASSDSVKLFF.